What follows are 11 T cell receptor beta chains derived from one specimen sequenced in a study of OX40 agonist ivuxolimab in advanced cancers. Profiling relied on immunoSEQ multiplex PCR, and the TCRdb table lists in-frame clones only, not all of them. Seen here are about 15,000 clones, about 77% observed once, and the top ten hold under 30%. This specimen consisted of CD4+ or CD8+ T cells sorted from blood, obtained in a trial of the OX40 agonist ivuxolimab. These receptors originate from an adult with an advanced solid tumor such as melanoma, head and neck, liver or kidney cancer.

The chain couples TRBV6-6 to TRBJ2-1; D tentatively fits TRBD1 or TRBD2 (5 bases each). CDR3 size: 12 residues. Germline V gene sequence: CDR1 MNHNY, CDR2 SVGAGI (reference sequence). V shed 7 bases and J shed 6 bases, with 10 bases lying between them. The CDR3 region has the DNA TGTGCCAGCAACCCAGGGAGCAATGAGCAGTTCTTC. This sequence encodes CASNPGSNEQFF.

The V and J genes are TRBV6-6 and TRBJ2-3; unclear D gene. The CDR3 has 16 amino acids. The germline V gene encodes CDR1 MNHNY and CDR2 SVGAGI (reference sequence). V lost 4 bases and J lost 5, with 19 bases in between. The chain's CDR3 is CASSLILQVEKDTQYF. CDR3 nucleotides: TGTGCCAGCAGTTTAATTTTGCAAGTGGAAAAAGATACGCAGTATTTT.

This clone was observed once. The chain combines TRBV5-7 with TRBJ1-2; the match to TRBD1 covers 8 bases. TRBV5-7 is assigned to the ORF class and has an uncertain function. Losses at the gene ends were 0 bases for V and 6 bases for J; bases not matched to a gene: 4. This CDR3 has 14 amino acids. The CDR3 here is CASSLGTGMDGYTF. CDR3 bases: TGTGCCAGCAGCTTGGGGACAGGGATGGATGGCTACACCTTC.

In its sample, this clone ranks as medium-sized (0.01 to 0.1%). This chain connects TRBV19 to TRBJ1-1; D is perhaps TRBD1 (6 bases). V lost 3 bases, J lost 1 base, and 9 bases lay in between. CDR1 LNHDA and CDR2 SQIVND come from the germline V gene (reference sequence). The CDR3 is 14 amino acids. The CDR3 nucleotides are TGTGCCAGTAGTATTCAGGGGCAGAACACTGAAGCTTTCTTT. It is translated as CASSIQGQNTEAFF.

The V gene is TRBV7-9, the J gene TRBJ1-5; D unclear. V shed 2 bases and J shed 6 bases, with 5 bases lying between them. The CDR3 contains 12 residues. From germline, CDR1 is SEHNR and CDR2 FQNEAQ (reference sequence). CDR3 in amino acids: CASSLLGQPQHF. DNA of the CDR3: TGTGCCAGCAGCTTATTGGGTCAGCCCCAGCATTTT.

The rearrangement links TRBV13 to TRBJ2-1; 10 bases fit TRBD1. V lost 3 bases, J lost 14 bases, and 13 bases stayed unmatched. The CDR3 extends over 15 amino acids. Germline V gene data show CDR1 as PRHDT and CDR2 as FYEKMQ (reference sequence). Here the CDR3 DNA reads TGTGCCAGCAGCTTGGACGACAGGGGGCTGTGGGAGAAGTTCTTC. This sequence encodes CASSLDDRGLWEKFF.

This chain connects TRBV10-1 to TRBJ2-5; D possibly corresponds to TRBD2 (5 bases). Germline V lookup: CDR1 WNHNN, CDR2 SYGVQD (reference sequence). The length of the CDR3 is 16 residues. The V and J ends lost 0 bases and 3 bases respectively, with 14 bases between them. CDR3 region: CASSESISGAEETQYF. As DNA, the CDR3 is TGCGCCAGCAGTGAGTCGATTTCAGGAGCGGAAGAGACCCAGTACTTC.

The chain uses TRBV7-9 and TRBJ2-1; perhaps TRBD2 as D (6 bases). The V gene lost 3 bases and the J gene lost 5 bases, with 8 bases spanning the gap. The germline CDR1 and CDR2 sequences are SEHNR and FQNEAQ (reference sequence). The CDR3 loop spans 13 amino acids. The CDR3 loop reads CASSFGGNNEQFF. The CDR3 DNA is TGTGCCAGCAGCTTCGGAGGGAACAATGAGCAGTTCTTC. The full variable domain, rest sourced from reference TRBV7-9 and TRBJ2-1, is DTGVSQNPRHKITKRGQNVTFRCDPISEHNRLYWYRQTLGQGPEFLTYFQNEAQLEKSRLLSDRFSAERPKGSFSTLEIQRTEQGDSAMYLCASSFGGNNEQFFGPGTRLTVL.

The chain couples TRBV9 to TRBJ2-7, with 10 bases matching TRBD2. The germline V gene encodes CDR1 SGDLS and CDR2 YYNGEE. The V gene end was trimmed by 0 bases and the J gene end by 2 bases; junction bases not matched to a gene: 2. The CDR3 contains 15 residues. The CDR3 sequence is CASSVGTSGTYEQYF. The CDR3 DNA follows: TGTGCCAGCAGCGTAGGGACTAGCGGTACCTACGAGCAGTACTTC.

The chain combines TRBV25-1 with TRBJ1-1; 7 bases match TRBD1. Losses at the gene ends were 3 bases for V and 0 bases for J; bases not matched to a gene: 4. The germline gives CDR1 MGHDK, CDR2 SYGVNS. The CDR3 loop spans 15 amino acids. CDR3 sequence: CASSDDREMNTEAFF. Here the CDR3 DNA reads TGTGCCAGCAGTGACGACAGGGAGATGAACACTGAAGCTTTCTTT.

The J gene is TRBJ2-3, the V gene TRBV5-4, with TRBD2 as a possible D gene (6 bases). The CDR3 is made up of 14 amino acids. Between the trimmed V and J ends, which lost 4 bases and 2 bases, there was a span of 11 bases. Germline CDR1 reads SGHNT; CDR2 reads YYREEE (reference sequence). The CDR3 DNA is TGTGCCAGCAGCCGTAGCGGCTACACAGATACGCAGTATTTT. Its translation is CASSRSGYTDTQYF.